This T cell receptor (beta chain) stems from a study of T cells after yellow fever vaccination. Study-wide findings and caveats: Although the secondary response was weaker, it peaked faster, at day 5 versus 15.

Remarks on this clonotype: Its antigen is undetermined.

One entry per CDR3 protein, called by TCRdb with MiXCR from the 5' RACE reads. In the table there are some 560,000 distinct CDR3 sequences, about a sixth of which are singletons. The receptor was isolated from a man aged 18 to 30 who received the YFV17D yellow fever vaccine. The specimen was PBMCs, collected 4 to 5 days after the first yellow fever vaccination.

CDR3 in amino acids: CASRNYDEQFF. In DNA, the CDR3 is TGTGCCAGCAGGAATTATGATGAGCAGTTCTTC. V is TRBV25-1 and J is TRBJ2-1; D unresolved. This CDR3 has 11 amino acids. Germline-derived CDR1 and CDR2 are MGHDK and SYGVNS. Trimming took off 6 bases at V and 8 bases at J, with 8 bases between the two ends. Full variable domain (rest looked up from reference TRBV25-1 and TRBJ2-1): EADIYQTPRYLVIGTGKKITLECSQTMGHDKMYWYQQDPGMELHLIHYSYGVNSTEKGDLSSESTVSRIRTEHFPLTLESARPSHTSQYLCASRNYDEQFFGPGTRLTVL.